This T cell receptor beta chain was documented in a study of graft-versus-host responses after intestinal transplantation (dated by TCRdb to the early 2020s). About the study as a whole: The transplants that recipients received were multivisceral, liver-intestinal, or isolated intestinal. Every recipient was given anti-thymocyte globulin induction, then maintenance tacrolimus and steroids for around three years. Bulk TCR-beta CDR3 sequencing was used to track graft-versus-host and host-versus-graft alloreactive T cell clones in the graft, circulation and bone marrow after intestinal transplantation. To identify alloreactive clones, pre-transplant mixed lymphocyte reaction products were sequenced and then compared with unstimulated pre-transplant donor and recipient T cells. A cohort of about two dozen intestinal transplant recipients, including one retransplant, was enrolled, and 3 patients lacking pretransplant specimens were excluded. Donor T cell macrochimerism was defined as a peak of at least 4% donor T cells among recipient peripheral blood mononuclear cells. Rather than being sequenced by the commercial service, samples from three later patients were sequenced in-house on an Illumina MiSeq and processed with MiXCR. Overall study outcomes, separate from this receptor: The conclusions were limited by the relatively low number and heterogeneity of the intestinal transplant patients. GvH clones were found in recipient bone marrow, and some of the GvH clones appeared earlier in ileal mucosa or blood, which is consistent with an intestinal mucosal origin. In the allografts of patients with donor T cell macrochimerism, GvH to HvG T cell clonal ratios were high. Peak levels of circulating GvH clones were associated with declines in HvG clones early after transplant.

The V end loses 3 bases and the J end loses 2 bases, and a stretch of 14 bases separates them. CDR1 and CDR2 are drawn from the germline V gene (reference sequence): LNHDA, SQIVND. The CDR3 holds 15 amino acids from the cysteine to the phenylalanine. Just CDR3 DNA is preserved here, 45 bases in frame from base 1. Blood samples were collected up to 4 times in the first month after transplant and then at least monthly when available. This clone was observed a handful of times. Its binding antigen is unknown. Base qualities are not provided; no much larger clone lies one nucleotide away. The library was generated by the immunoSEQ multiplex PCR assay. For most patients, high-throughput TCR-beta CDR3 sequencing of genomic DNA was performed by Adaptive Biotechnologies. In the source study's methods: Adaptive's ImmunoSEQ software supplied the TCR sequencing data for 15 to 20 patients, while MiXCR and VDJtools were used to process a few other patients. CDR3 nucleotide sequences shared between donor and recipient were removed because their origin could not be assigned. Alloreactive clones required at least 2-fold expansion over unstimulated cells and minimum CFSE-low frequency of 0.002% (template counts) or 0.001% (read counts). Mappable clones were those detected in sequenced pre-transplant spleen, lymph node, or MLR CFSE-low populations of the donor or recipient. Cumulative frequency of alloreactive clones was calculated as a percentage of all sequences weighted by copy number. TCRdb limited this immuneACCESS table to in-frame rearrangements with V and J called. A share of clones is missing; checked studies link under half to unresolved V genes, and the rest is unexplained. That table supplies the V and J calls and clone size; D and trimming were determined from the DNA. Here the sample has roughly 40,000 clones; roughly 86% occur a single time. The top ten clones comprise around 7% of the sample.

The rearranged segments are TRBV19 and TRBJ2-7; the D segment is perhaps TRBD1 or TRBD2, each sharing 5 matched bases. The source material was PBMCs, sampled around 280 days after transplant. The sequence came from a human patient who received an intestinal transplant, so some T cells may come from the graft donor. The sequenced DNA is TGTGCCAGTAGTATCGGTACGAAGGGACCCTACGAGCAGTACTTC. It specifies CASSIGTKGPYEQYF.